Listed below are T cell receptor beta chains from one sample, sequenced in a study of vaccination and CD4 T cells after COVID-19. No antigen is known for these receptors. TCRdb re-called the PCR reads through MiXCR, storing one row per CDR3 protein. The table has around 13,000 distinct CDR3 sequences, 20% to 30% seen once. The specimen comprised CD4+ T cells from blood, cultured in vitro, sampled after SARS-CoV-2 vaccination. The receptors originated from a human donor who had recovered from COVID-19. Each CDR3 is given with its conserved first and last residue. D genes are given only for firm matches. The size of a clone is reported for some rows only, either as once, few or many, or as a class for expanded clones.

cdr3_aa: CASSYRTGGNTEAFF; cdr3_nt: TGTGCCAGCAGTTACAGGACAGGCGGTAACACTGAAGCTTTCTTT; v_call: TRBV6-5; clone_size: few; d_call: TRBD1; j_call: TRBJ1-1
cdr3_aa: CSARDGGLAPQHF; cdr3_nt: TGCAGTGCTAGAGATGGGGGTTTGGCGCCCCAGCATTTT; v_call: TRBV20-1; clone_size: -; d_call: -; j_call: TRBJ1-5
cdr3_aa: CSARSSGSRETQYF; cdr3_nt: TGCAGTGCTAGATCTAGCGGGAGCAGAGAGACCCAGTACTTC; v_call: TRBV20-1; clone_size: few; d_call: TRBD2; j_call: TRBJ2-5
cdr3_aa: CAWSAPLGGLRNSPLHF; cdr3_nt: TGTGCCTGGAGTGCGCCGCTGGGAGGCTTACGTAATTCACCCCTCCACTTT; v_call: TRBV30; clone_size: -; d_call: -; j_call: TRBJ1-6
cdr3_aa: CASRDSGTQETQYF; cdr3_nt: TGTGCCAGCCGGGACTCGGGGACGCAAGAGACCCAGTACTTC; v_call: TRBV21-1; clone_size: few; d_call: -; j_call: TRBJ2-5
cdr3_aa: CASSLYYDTQYF; cdr3_nt: TGTGCCAGCAGCTTATATTACGATACGCAGTATTTT; v_call: TRBV7-2; clone_size: few; d_call: -; j_call: TRBJ2-3
cdr3_aa: CASKEAGGVGYTF; cdr3_nt: TGTGCCAGCAAGGAAGCGGGGGGAGTCGGCTACACCTTC; v_call: TRBV2; clone_size: few; d_call: -; j_call: TRBJ1-2
cdr3_aa: CSARGFGGTEAFF; cdr3_nt: TGCAGTGCTAGAGGCTTCGGCGGAACTGAAGCTTTCTTT; v_call: TRBV20-1; clone_size: few; d_call: -; j_call: TRBJ1-1
cdr3_aa: CASRGDRGDEQYF; cdr3_nt: TGTGCCAGCAGAGGGGACAGGGGCGACGAGCAGTACTTC; v_call: TRBV2; clone_size: -; d_call: TRBD1; j_call: TRBJ2-7
cdr3_aa: CASSLQYEQYF; cdr3_nt: TGTGCCAGCAGCTTACAATACGAGCAGTACTTC; v_call: TRBV7-2; clone_size: medium-sized; d_call: -; j_call: TRBJ2-7
cdr3_aa: CATSDSSRDAITYEQYF; cdr3_nt: TGTGCCACCAGTGATTCATCGCGGGACGCCATAACCTACGAGCAGTACTTC; v_call: TRBV24-1; clone_size: -; d_call: -; j_call: TRBJ2-7
cdr3_aa: CASSYPRTRALGYEQYF; cdr3_nt: TGTGCCAGCAGTTACCCCCGGACCCGAGCCTTGGGCTACGAGCAGTACTTC; v_call: TRBV6-2/TRBV6-3; clone_size: few; d_call: -; j_call: TRBJ2-7
cdr3_aa: CASSFTGTQYF; cdr3_nt: TGTGCCAGCAGCTTCACGGGGACCCAGTACTTC; v_call: TRBV6-1; clone_size: -; d_call: -; j_call: TRBJ2-5
cdr3_aa: CASSYAQGGPTGNEQFF; cdr3_nt: TGTGCCAGCAGTTACGCTCAAGGGGGACCTACGGGGAATGAGCAGTTCTTC; v_call: TRBV6-2/TRBV6-3; clone_size: -; d_call: -; j_call: TRBJ2-1
cdr3_aa: CASSAQTGNQPQHF; cdr3_nt: TGTGCCAGCAGCGCACAAACAGGGAATCAGCCCCAGCATTTT; v_call: TRBV7-2; clone_size: few; d_call: -; j_call: TRBJ1-5
cdr3_aa: CATSSGQGPGNEKLFF; cdr3_nt: TGTGCCACCAGCAGTGGACAGGGCCCCGGTAATGAAAAACTGTTTTTT; v_call: TRBV15; clone_size: -; d_call: TRBD1; j_call: TRBJ1-4
cdr3_aa: CASSPRQGSGYTF; cdr3_nt: TGTGCCAGCAGTCCGAGACAGGGATCTGGCTACACCTTC; v_call: TRBV28; clone_size: few; d_call: TRBD1; j_call: TRBJ1-2
cdr3_aa: CSAHRDSNQPQHF; cdr3_nt: TGCAGTGCCCACCGGGACAGCAATCAGCCCCAGCATTTT; v_call: TRBV20-1; clone_size: -; d_call: -; j_call: TRBJ1-5
cdr3_aa: CASSWRDQETQYF; cdr3_nt: TGTGCCAGCAGTTGGCGGGACCAAGAGACCCAGTACTTC; v_call: TRBV5-4; clone_size: -; d_call: -; j_call: TRBJ2-5
cdr3_aa: CSASGDSYNEQFF; cdr3_nt: TGCAGTGCTAGTGGCGACAGCTACAATGAGCAGTTCTTC; v_call: TRBV20-1; clone_size: -; d_call: -; j_call: TRBJ2-1
cdr3_aa: CASSPFGSGVGREAFF; cdr3_nt: TGTGCCAGCAGCCCCTTTGGCAGTGGGGTCGGAAGGGAAGCTTTCTTT; v_call: TRBV7-9; clone_size: few; d_call: -; j_call: TRBJ1-1
cdr3_aa: CASSQLSRDRLNYGYTF; cdr3_nt: TGTGCCAGCTCACAATTGTCCCGGGACAGACTCAACTATGGCTACACCTTC; v_call: TRBV18; clone_size: few; d_call: TRBD1; j_call: TRBJ1-2
cdr3_aa: CASSPQGYPYEQYF; cdr3_nt: TGTGCCAGCAGTCCCCAGGGGTATCCCTACGAGCAGTACTTC; v_call: TRBV6-1; clone_size: -; d_call: -; j_call: TRBJ2-7
cdr3_aa: CASSGQGAYTNEKLFF; cdr3_nt: TGTGCCAGCAGCGGACAGGGGGCCTATACTAATGAAAAACTGTTTTTT; v_call: TRBV7-2; clone_size: few; d_call: TRBD1; j_call: TRBJ1-4
cdr3_aa: CSAREGLAGHEQYF; cdr3_nt: TGCAGTGCTAGAGAAGGGCTAGCGGGTCACGAGCAGTACTTC; v_call: TRBV20-1; clone_size: few; d_call: TRBD2; j_call: TRBJ2-7
cdr3_aa: CASIPTGANVLTF; cdr3_nt: TGTGCCAGCATCCCAACTGGGGCCAACGTCCTGACTTTC; v_call: TRBV6-2/TRBV6-3; clone_size: -; d_call: -; j_call: TRBJ2-6
cdr3_aa: CSAREGTGGRQPQHF; cdr3_nt: TGCAGTGCTAGAGAGGGGACAGGGGGCAGGCAGCCCCAGCATTTT; v_call: TRBV20-1; clone_size: -; d_call: TRBD1; j_call: TRBJ1-5
cdr3_aa: CASSLGHSTDTQYF; cdr3_nt: TGTGCCAGCAGTTTGGGACACAGCACAGATACGCAGTATTTT; v_call: TRBV28; clone_size: -; d_call: -; j_call: TRBJ2-3
cdr3_aa: CATSSTMTSGRALRSGELFF; cdr3_nt: TGTGCCACCAGTTCCACCATGACTAGCGGGAGGGCCCTCAGGTCCGGGGAGCTGTTTTTT; v_call: TRBV15; clone_size: few; d_call: TRBD2; j_call: TRBJ2-2
cdr3_aa: CASSYGAGAIKETQYF; cdr3_nt: TGTGCCAGCAGTTACGGAGCGGGGGCGATAAAAGAGACCCAGTACTTC; v_call: TRBV6-5; clone_size: medium-sized; d_call: TRBD2; j_call: TRBJ2-5
cdr3_aa: CATSSFAGETQYF; cdr3_nt: TGTGCCACCAGCAGCTTTGCGGGAGAGACCCAGTACTTC; v_call: TRBV15; clone_size: medium-sized; d_call: -; j_call: TRBJ2-5
cdr3_aa: CASSRAGLYNEQFF; cdr3_nt: TGTGCCAGCAGCCGGGCGGGCTTATACAATGAGCAGTTCTTC; v_call: TRBV14; clone_size: few; d_call: -; j_call: TRBJ2-1
cdr3_aa: CAGSVEPWDRGVKTQYF; cdr3_nt: TGTGCCGGCAGCGTAGAACCATGGGACAGGGGTGTTAAGACCCAGTACTTC; v_call: TRBV7-9; clone_size: -; d_call: TRBD1; j_call: TRBJ2-5
cdr3_aa: CASSPLRRGVNTEAFF; cdr3_nt: TGTGCCAGCAGTCCCTTACGTAGAGGGGTGAACACTGAAGCTTTCTTT; v_call: TRBV28; clone_size: few; d_call: -; j_call: TRBJ1-1
cdr3_aa: CASRAGGFNEQFF; cdr3_nt: TGTGCCAGCAGAGCGGGAGGGTTCAATGAGCAGTTCTTC; v_call: TRBV6-2/TRBV6-3; clone_size: -; d_call: TRBD2; j_call: TRBJ2-1
cdr3_aa: CASNQDRGGYTF; cdr3_nt: TGTGCCAGCAACCAGGACAGGGGTGGCTACACCTTC; v_call: TRBV6-1; clone_size: -; d_call: TRBD1; j_call: TRBJ1-2
cdr3_aa: CASSPRTKRETQYF; cdr3_nt: TGTGCCAGCAGCCCACGGACAAAACGGGAGACCCAGTACTTC; v_call: TRBV7-8; clone_size: few; d_call: -; j_call: TRBJ2-5
cdr3_aa: CASSLIHSGTNTGELFF; cdr3_nt: TGTGCCAGCAGTCTAATCCATAGCGGAACGAACACCGGGGAGCTGTTTTTT; v_call: TRBV12-3/TRBV12-4; clone_size: few; d_call: -; j_call: TRBJ2-2
cdr3_aa: CASSFDRVETQYF; cdr3_nt: TGTGCCAGCAGCTTTGACAGGGTCGAGACCCAGTACTTC; v_call: TRBV5-6; clone_size: medium-sized; d_call: TRBD1; j_call: TRBJ2-5
cdr3_aa: CASSLSGQSETQYF; cdr3_nt: TGTGCCAGCAGCTTATCGGGGCAGTCAGAGACCCAGTACTTC; v_call: TRBV7-3; clone_size: few; d_call: -; j_call: TRBJ2-5
cdr3_aa: CSVVEQITYEQYF; cdr3_nt: TGCAGCGTTGTCGAGCAAATTACCTACGAGCAGTACTTC; v_call: TRBV29-1; clone_size: few; d_call: -; j_call: TRBJ2-7
cdr3_aa: CATSENPNQPQHF; cdr3_nt: TGTGCCACCAGTGAGAACCCAAATCAGCCCCAGCATTTT; v_call: TRBV24-1; clone_size: -; d_call: -; j_call: TRBJ1-5
cdr3_aa: CSASGTNYGYTF; cdr3_nt: TGCAGTGCTTCCGGGACTAACTATGGCTACACCTTC; v_call: TRBV20-1; clone_size: few; d_call: -; j_call: TRBJ1-2
cdr3_aa: CASSQDERGPIYF; cdr3_nt: TGTGCCAGCAGCCAAGATGAAAGGGGCCCCATATATTTT; v_call: TRBV4-2; clone_size: -; d_call: -; j_call: TRBJ1-3
cdr3_aa: CASNWGYQPQHF; cdr3_nt: TGTGCCAGCAACTGGGGGTATCAGCCCCAGCATTTT; v_call: TRBV28; clone_size: -; d_call: -; j_call: TRBJ1-5
cdr3_aa: CASSYSQGSNVQYF; cdr3_nt: TGTGCCAGCAGTTACTCGCAGGGGAGTAACGTTCAGTACTTC; v_call: TRBV6-5; clone_size: -; d_call: -; j_call: TRBJ2-4
cdr3_aa: CASSFADRAQFF; cdr3_nt: TGTGCCAGCAGTTTTGCAGACAGGGCCCAGTTCTTC; v_call: TRBV28; clone_size: few; d_call: TRBD1; j_call: TRBJ2-1
cdr3_aa: CATSDFPSGDARDTQYF; cdr3_nt: TGTGCCACCAGTGATTTTCCTAGCGGAGACGCACGTGATACGCAGTATTTT; v_call: TRBV24-1; clone_size: few; d_call: TRBD2; j_call: TRBJ2-3
cdr3_aa: CASSLSASGANVLTF; cdr3_nt: TGTGCCAGCAGTTTATCAGCCTCTGGGGCCAACGTCCTGACTTTC; v_call: TRBV28; clone_size: -; d_call: -; j_call: TRBJ2-6
cdr3_aa: CASSFLGQGWGGYTF; cdr3_nt: TGTGCCAGCAGTTTCCTCGGACAGGGTTGGGGTGGCTACACCTTC; v_call: TRBV28; clone_size: -; d_call: TRBD1; j_call: TRBJ1-2
cdr3_aa: CASSSGSTGNTIYF; cdr3_nt: TGTGCCAGCAGCTCCGGGTCTACCGGAAACACCATATATTTT; v_call: TRBV7-9; clone_size: few; d_call: -; j_call: TRBJ1-3
cdr3_aa: CASSTGTGAGEQYF; cdr3_nt: TGTGCCAGCAGTACCGGGACAGGGGCGGGGGAGCAGTACTTC; v_call: TRBV6-1; clone_size: few; d_call: TRBD1; j_call: TRBJ2-7
cdr3_aa: CASSSRLAGAGEQFF; cdr3_nt: TGTGCCAGCAGTTCCCGACTAGCGGGAGCGGGTGAGCAGTTCTTC; v_call: TRBV28; clone_size: -; d_call: TRBD2; j_call: TRBJ2-1
cdr3_aa: CASSLEVRGRTTYEQYF; cdr3_nt: TGTGCCAGCAGCTTGGAGGTTCGGGGCCGAACAACTTACGAGCAGTACTTC; v_call: TRBV5-6; clone_size: -; d_call: -; j_call: TRBJ2-7
cdr3_aa: CASSLGTSPSTDTQYF; cdr3_nt: TGTGCCAGCAGTTTAGGGACTAGCCCTAGCACAGATACGCAGTATTTT; v_call: TRBV28; clone_size: few; d_call: TRBD2; j_call: TRBJ2-3